A selection of T cell receptor beta chains follows, all from one sample in a study of Graves' ophthalmopathy and Graves' hyperthyroidism. TCRdb reprocessed the multiplex PCR reads with MiXCR, giving one entry per CDR3 protein. The profile shows just over 400,000 distinct CDR3 sequences, roughly 21% of them singletons. Sequencing was done on a sample of peripheral blood. These receptors originate from a woman under 30 with stable Graves' hyperthyroidism. Both conserved end residues are part of each CDR3. The order of the fields is J gene, clone size, V gene, D gene, CDR3 DNA, CDR3 protein. D genes are given only for firm matches. A clone size is listed for some rows: how often the clone was seen (once, few, many), or a class if it is expanded.

j_gene: TRBJ2-5
abundance: many
v_gene: TRBV12-3/TRBV12-4
d_gene: NA
CDR3nt: TGTGCCAGCAGCTGGGACAATCCAGAGACCCAGTACTTC
CDR3aa: CASSWDNPETQYF

j_gene: TRBJ2-2
abundance: many
v_gene: TRBV19
d_gene: TRBD1
CDR3nt: TGTGCCAGTAGGCAGGACAGGGTGGCCGGGGAGCTGTTTTTT
CDR3aa: CASRQDRVAGELFF

j_gene: TRBJ2-7
abundance: many
v_gene: TRBV5-1
d_gene: NA
CDR3nt: TGCGCCAGCGCACGACAGGCGGAGGGGGAGCAGTACTTC
CDR3aa: CASARQAEGEQYF

j_gene: TRBJ1-6
abundance: many
v_gene: TRBV7-2
d_gene: NA
CDR3nt: TGTGCCAGCAGTCCCCGTCCCCAAGGTTCACCCCTCCACTTT
CDR3aa: CASSPRPQGSPLHF

j_gene: TRBJ1-5
abundance: few
v_gene: TRBV12-3/TRBV12-4
d_gene: NA
CDR3nt: TGTGCCAGCAGTCCAAGACGTGGAGGAGGCAATCAGCCCCAGCATTTT
CDR3aa: CASSPRRGGGNQPQHF

j_gene: TRBJ2-5
abundance: NA
v_gene: TRBV7-9
d_gene: NA
CDR3nt: TGTGCCAGCAGCTTAGCCGCAGAGACCCAGTACTTC
CDR3aa: CASSLAAETQYF

j_gene: TRBJ2-7
abundance: many
v_gene: TRBV12-3/TRBV12-4
d_gene: NA
CDR3nt: TGTGCCAGCAGTTTGGCAGGGGACCCCTACGGGCAGTACTTC
CDR3aa: CASSLAGDPYGQYF

j_gene: TRBJ2-7
abundance: many
v_gene: TRBV12-3/TRBV12-4
d_gene: TRBD2
CDR3nt: TGTGCCAGCAGCTCACCGACTAGCGGGTCCTACGAGCAGTACTTC
CDR3aa: CASSSPTSGSYEQYF

j_gene: TRBJ1-2
abundance: many
v_gene: TRBV14
d_gene: TRBD1
CDR3nt: TGTGCCAGCAGCCATCTACCACAGGGGACCTATGGCTACACCTTC
CDR3aa: CASSHLPQGTYGYTF

j_gene: TRBJ2-2
abundance: few
v_gene: TRBV7-8
d_gene: TRBD1
CDR3nt: TGTGCCAGCAGCTCGGTCCGGGACAGGGGAACCGGGGAGCTGTTTTTT
CDR3aa: CASSSVRDRGTGELFF

j_gene: TRBJ1-1
abundance: many
v_gene: TRBV30
d_gene: NA
CDR3nt: TGTGCCTGGAGTGGGGGGACACTTAAGAACACTGAAGCTTTCTTT
CDR3aa: CAWSGGTLKNTEAFF

j_gene: TRBJ2-2
abundance: few
v_gene: TRBV12-3/TRBV12-4
d_gene: NA
CDR3nt: TGTGCCAGCAGTTTCGAGTGGAACACCGGGGAGCTGTTTTTT
CDR3aa: CASSFEWNTGELFF

j_gene: TRBJ2-7
abundance: many
v_gene: TRBV9
d_gene: TRBD1
CDR3nt: TGTGCCAGCAGCGTAGGTCAGGGGGTCTACGAGCAGTACTTC
CDR3aa: CASSVGQGVYEQYF

j_gene: TRBJ2-7
abundance: many
v_gene: TRBV27
d_gene: TRBD2
CDR3nt: TGTGCCAGCAGTTTGCGGGAGAATGGCTACGAGCAGTACTTC
CDR3aa: CASSLRENGYEQYF

j_gene: TRBJ2-7
abundance: few
v_gene: TRBV6-1
d_gene: NA
CDR3nt: TGTGCCAGCAGTGAAAAGGGCGACGGGAGCTACGAGCAGTACTTC
CDR3aa: CASSEKGDGSYEQYF

j_gene: TRBJ1-2
abundance: many
v_gene: TRBV6-5
d_gene: NA
CDR3nt: TGTGCCAGCAGTTACAAAGCCGGCGGGGGTGGCTACACCTTC
CDR3aa: CASSYKAGGGGYTF

j_gene: TRBJ1-5
abundance: NA
v_gene: TRBV6-5
d_gene: NA
CDR3nt: TGTGCCAGCAGTTTTCGAGGGGAGCTAGGCAATCAGCCCCAGCATTTT
CDR3aa: CASSFRGELGNQPQHF

j_gene: TRBJ2-7
abundance: NA
v_gene: TRBV5-1
d_gene: NA
CDR3nt: TGCGCCAGCAGCTTGGCCGCATCGTCGGGGGAGCAGTACTTC
CDR3aa: CASSLAASSGEQYF

j_gene: TRBJ1-2
abundance: few
v_gene: TRBV28
d_gene: TRBD1
CDR3nt: TGTGCCAGCAGAGGACAGGGGGCAGGAGGCTACACCTTC
CDR3aa: CASRGQGAGGYTF

j_gene: TRBJ1-3
abundance: few
v_gene: TRBV10-3
d_gene: NA
CDR3nt: TGTGCCACCCTACCGGGCTCCACACTTGGAAACACCATATATTTT
CDR3aa: CATLPGSTLGNTIYF

j_gene: TRBJ2-7
abundance: many
v_gene: TRBV10-2
d_gene: TRBD2
CDR3nt: TGCGCCAGCAGTGGAATCCGACCCGGGACTAGGGGCTCCTACGAGCAGTACTTC
CDR3aa: CASSGIRPGTRGSYEQYF

j_gene: TRBJ2-7
abundance: few
v_gene: TRBV27
d_gene: NA
CDR3nt: TGTGCCAGCAGTCCGGACAGTGGGGGGATCTACGAGCAGTACTTC
CDR3aa: CASSPDSGGIYEQYF

j_gene: TRBJ1-2
abundance: many
v_gene: TRBV29-1
d_gene: TRBD1
CDR3nt: TGCAGCGCCGGGGACAGTGGGGAGTATGGCTACACCTTC
CDR3aa: CSAGDSGEYGYTF

j_gene: TRBJ2-7
abundance: few
v_gene: TRBV12-3/TRBV12-4
d_gene: TRBD2
CDR3nt: TGTGCCAGCAGTCCCGGACTAGCGGGAGCCGACGAGCAGTACTTC
CDR3aa: CASSPGLAGADEQYF

j_gene: TRBJ1-6
abundance: many
v_gene: TRBV27
d_gene: NA
CDR3nt: TGTGCCAGCAGTTCCACGAGGGGACGAAATTCACCCCTCCACTTT
CDR3aa: CASSSTRGRNSPLHF

j_gene: TRBJ1-1
abundance: many
v_gene: TRBV9
d_gene: TRBD1
CDR3nt: TGTGCCAGCAGCGTAAGGGACAGCTCTGAAGCTTTCTTT
CDR3aa: CASSVRDSSEAFF

j_gene: TRBJ1-1
abundance: many
v_gene: TRBV20-1
d_gene: NA
CDR3nt: TGCAGTGGCGTCTTGGTCGGCACTGAAGCTTTCTTT
CDR3aa: CSGVLVGTEAFF

j_gene: TRBJ2-7
abundance: NA
v_gene: TRBV19
d_gene: TRBD1
CDR3nt: TGTGCCAGTAGTAGAATCCATTCCGGGACAGGGGGAACCTACGAGCAGTACTTC
CDR3aa: CASSRIHSGTGGTYEQYF

j_gene: TRBJ2-7
abundance: NA
v_gene: TRBV4-2
d_gene: NA
CDR3nt: TGTGCCAGCAGTGTGACAGGACCCCCTACCTACGAGCAGTACTTC
CDR3aa: CASSVTGPPTYEQYF

j_gene: TRBJ1-5
abundance: NA
v_gene: TRBV20-1
d_gene: NA
CDR3nt: TGCAGTGCTAATCGTGATAGCAATCAGCCCCAGCATTTT
CDR3aa: CSANRDSNQPQHF

j_gene: TRBJ2-2
abundance: many
v_gene: TRBV24-1
d_gene: NA
CDR3nt: TGTGCCACCAGTGATTCCTACCTAATGAACACCGGGGAGCTGTTTTTT
CDR3aa: CATSDSYLMNTGELFF

j_gene: TRBJ2-5
abundance: NA
v_gene: TRBV6-1
d_gene: NA
CDR3nt: TGTGCCAGCACCCCGGGACCGGGCAAAGAGACCCAGTACTTC
CDR3aa: CASTPGPGKETQYF

j_gene: TRBJ2-7
abundance: many
v_gene: TRBV6-2/TRBV6-3
d_gene: NA
CDR3nt: TGTGCCAGCAGTTACTCGAAACAGGTCGAGCAGTACTTC
CDR3aa: CASSYSKQVEQYF

j_gene: TRBJ2-7
abundance: once
v_gene: TRBV4-1
d_gene: NA
CDR3nt: TGCGCCAGCAGCCCTCTAGCACTCACAGGGAGCGAGCAGTACTTC
CDR3aa: CASSPLALTGSEQYF

j_gene: TRBJ2-5
abundance: many
v_gene: TRBV3-1
d_gene: TRBD1
CDR3nt: TGTGCCAGCAGCCAAAATTTGCTCGACAGGGCGAAAGAGACCCAGTACTTC
CDR3aa: CASSQNLLDRAKETQYF

j_gene: TRBJ2-2
abundance: NA
v_gene: TRBV3-1
d_gene: TRBD2
CDR3nt: TGTGCCAGCAGCCTAGCGGGAGGGGCCGGGGAGCTGTTTTTT
CDR3aa: CASSLAGGAGELFF

j_gene: TRBJ1-1
abundance: NA
v_gene: TRBV5-1
d_gene: NA
CDR3nt: TGCGCCAGCAGCTTGGACCCGACGAACACTGAAGCTTTCTTT
CDR3aa: CASSLDPTNTEAFF

j_gene: TRBJ2-5
abundance: NA
v_gene: TRBV6-1
d_gene: TRBD2
CDR3nt: TGTGCCAGTTGCAATTTCCAACGTTGGCTAGCGGGCGAGACCCAGTACTTC
CDR3aa: CASCNFQRWLAGETQYF

j_gene: TRBJ2-2
abundance: many
v_gene: TRBV12-3/TRBV12-4
d_gene: TRBD2
CDR3nt: TGTGCCAGCAGTTTGGGACTATCCGCGATTCCTTCAACCGGGGAGCTGTTTTTT
CDR3aa: CASSLGLSAIPSTGELFF

j_gene: TRBJ2-2
abundance: NA
v_gene: TRBV20-1
d_gene: TRBD2
CDR3nt: TGCAGTGCTGCCAGCAGGATGGGACTAGCGGGAAACACCGGGGAGCTGTTTTTT
CDR3aa: CSAASRMGLAGNTGELFF

j_gene: TRBJ1-1
abundance: many
v_gene: TRBV7-2
d_gene: TRBD1
CDR3nt: TGTGCCAGCAGCTTAGCGGGGGTCAGGGGGAATTGGGACACTGAAGCTTTCTTT
CDR3aa: CASSLAGVRGNWDTEAFF

j_gene: TRBJ1-2
abundance: NA
v_gene: TRBV4-1
d_gene: NA
CDR3nt: TGCGCCAGCAGCCAAGATCGCAGCCGGTTCTATGGCTACACCTTC
CDR3aa: CASSQDRSRFYGYTF

j_gene: TRBJ2-7
abundance: many
v_gene: TRBV11-2
d_gene: NA
CDR3nt: TGTGCCAGCAGCTTATACAAGCTCGCTGGCGAGCAGTACTTC
CDR3aa: CASSLYKLAGEQYF

j_gene: TRBJ2-7
abundance: many
v_gene: TRBV28
d_gene: NA
CDR3nt: TGTGCCAGCAGGAACCCAGACTCCTACGAGCAGTACTTC
CDR3aa: CASRNPDSYEQYF